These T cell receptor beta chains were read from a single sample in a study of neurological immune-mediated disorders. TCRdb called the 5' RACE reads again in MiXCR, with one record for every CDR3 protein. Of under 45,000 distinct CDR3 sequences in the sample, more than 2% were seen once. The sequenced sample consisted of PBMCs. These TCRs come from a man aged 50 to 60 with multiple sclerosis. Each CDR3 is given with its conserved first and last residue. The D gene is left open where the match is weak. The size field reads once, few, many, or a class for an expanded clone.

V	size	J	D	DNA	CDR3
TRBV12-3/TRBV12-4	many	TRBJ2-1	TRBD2	TGTGCCAGCAGTTTAAGACTAGCGGGGTGGAATGAGCAGTTCTTC	CASSLRLAGWNEQFF
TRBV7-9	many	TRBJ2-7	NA	TGTGCCAGCAGCCCGAAAGGGTTGGGCTTCTACGAGCAGTACTTC	CASSPKGLGFYEQYF
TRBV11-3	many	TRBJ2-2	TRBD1	TGTGCCAGCAGCACTACAGGGGGGCTGAACACCGGGGAGCTGTTTTTT	CASSTTGGLNTGELFF
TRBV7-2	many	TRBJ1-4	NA	TGTGCCAGCGGAGTGGGGGGAACTAATGAAAAACTGTTTTTT	CASGVGGTNEKLFF
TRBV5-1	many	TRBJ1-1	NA	TGCGCCAGCAGCTTGGGTCTTGGGAGTGGGGGCGAGGACACTGAAGCTTTCTTT	CASSLGLGSGGEDTEAFF
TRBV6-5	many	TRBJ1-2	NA	TGTGCCAGCAGTTACTCTGAAGGTCTAGCCTATGGCTACACCTTC	CASSYSEGLAYGYTF
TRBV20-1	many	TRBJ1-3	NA	TGCAGTGCTAGAGGGGGTGCTGGAAACACCATATATTTT	CSARGGAGNTIYF
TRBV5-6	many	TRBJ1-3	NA	TGTGCCAGCAGCTTTTACTCTGGAAACACCATATATTTT	CASSFYSGNTIYF
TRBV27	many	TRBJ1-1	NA	TGTGCCAGCAGTTTATCGATAGCGGAGTCGGGTTTCTTT	CASSLSIAESGFF
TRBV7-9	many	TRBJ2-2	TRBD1	TGTGCCAGCAGCCCCCGGACAGGGGTCGGGGAGCTGTTTTTT	CASSPRTGVGELFF
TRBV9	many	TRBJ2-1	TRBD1	TGTGCCAGCAGCGCGAGACAGGGGGCGCGGGCTGAGCAGTTCTTC	CASSARQGARAEQFF
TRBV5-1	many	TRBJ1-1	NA	TGCGCCAGCAGCTTGGCCTGGAACACTGAAGCTTTCTTT	CASSLAWNTEAFF
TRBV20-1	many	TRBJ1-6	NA	TGCAGTGCTAGAGATCGGCCGCACCATGGTTCAGCCCTCCACTTT	CSARDRPHHGSALHF
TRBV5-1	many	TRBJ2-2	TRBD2	TGCGCCAGCAGCCCGGAGGCTAGCGGGGGCCGACTGAACACCGGGGAGCTGTTTTTT	CASSPEASGGRLNTGELFF
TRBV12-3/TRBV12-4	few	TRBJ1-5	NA	TGTGCCAGCAGTTTAGGGCAGAGAAACAATCAGCCCCAGCATTTT	CASSLGQRNNQPQHF